What follows is one T cell receptor beta chain and its context. This entry comes from a study of shared clonotypes between healthy human individuals. Using immunoSEQ multiplex PCR, the repertoire was profiled, and TCRdb retains in-frame clones only, with some absent. Among around 1.1 million clones listed, 75% to 85% were seen once. The V and J ends lost 3 bases and 7 bases respectively, with 19 bases between them. This CDR3 has 17 amino acids. Germline V gene sequence: CDR1 MGHRA, CDR2 YSYEKL. This chain joins TRBV4-1 and TRBJ1-6; D unclear. Sequencing was carried out using memory CD4+ T cells from PBMCs. The subset: CD45RA-negative fraction. The sequence was obtained from a man younger than 35 in good health. Some clones in this sample may be carry-over from other donors' samples. CDR3 sequence (DNA): TGCGCCAGCAGCCACACGCCCAGTGTTCAGCCAAATTCACCCCTCCACTTT. It is translated as CASSHTPSVQPNSPLHF.